The text below deals with one T cell receptor (beta chain). Its specificity is unknown. Germline and junction disagree at one end, which may indicate a read error. The germline gives CDR1 SGHTA, CDR2 FQGNSA. This CDR3 has 15 amino acids. The data were obtained in a study of T cells in Graves' hyperthyroidism and ophthalmopathy. Whole-study results and caveats: A model using 13 V-J features told ophthalmopathy apart from stable hyperthyroidism.

What was amplified from RNA transcripts were TCR beta CDR3 regions. A first-round RT-PCR of the TCR CDR3 used the HTBI primer set. TCRdb fed the multiplex PCR reads into MiXCR, producing one record per CDR3 protein. The sample consists of around 660,000 distinct CDR3 sequences, 45% of them appearing once. The study left out patients who had uncontrolled infection, other autoimmune disease, pregnancy or lactation. This clonotype originated in an adult man with Graves' disease, either hyperthyroidism or ophthalmopathy (not recorded which). The genes are TRBV7-2 and TRBJ1-4; 10 bases are shared with TRBD1. Material for sequencing was peripheral blood or thyroid tissue (not recorded which). The CDR3 nucleotides are TGTGCCGGCAGCTTAGCCGGGGACAGGGGTGAAAAACTGTTTTTT. Translating it yields CAGSLAGDRGEKLFF.